The source of this T cell receptor (beta chain) is a study of blood T cell repertoires in COVID-19. Study summary: COVID-19 samples collected from the United States, Italy and Spain covered acute and convalescent phases.

Measured with immunoSEQ multiplex PCR; TCRdb has only the in-frame clones, and not every one. The sample contains about 180,000 clones, roughly nine tenths of which appear only once. Residents of 24 US areas, aged 18 to 89 years, made up the participants. Each participant's cohort was designated according to participant-reported clinical history. J lost 7 bases, V lost 4 bases, and 7 bases had no gene match. The germline V gene encodes CDR1 MGHRA and CDR2 YSYEKL. CDR3 length equals 13 residues. The TCR sequence derives from a woman aged 35 to 49 with acute COVID-19. The sequenced sample was PBMCs or T cells enriched from blood (not recorded which). J is TRBJ2-7 and V is TRBV4-1, with 7 positions matching TRBD1. CDR3 loop: CASSPGTATEQYF. The CDR3 DNA follows: TGCGCCAGCAGCCCCGGGACAGCCACGGAGCAGTACTTC.